The clone carrying this TCR beta chain was seen at least ten times. TCRdb called the 5' RACE reads again in MiXCR, with one record for every CDR3 protein. The table shows around 610,000 distinct CDR3 sequences, with 13% occurring only once. Germline values: CDR1 SGHTA, CDR2 FQGNSA. The CDR3 is 15 amino acids. V was pared by 0 bases and J by 3 bases, with 3 bases of the junction left unmatched. The data belong to a study of T cells after yellow fever vaccination. The sequence came from a man aged 25 to 40 who received the YFV17D yellow fever vaccine. The chain is built from TRBV7-2 and TRBJ2-5, with TRBD1 identical over 8 bases. This specimen was PBMCs, taken on the day of the yellow fever booster vaccination. The CDR3 DNA sequence: TGTGCCAGCAGCTTAGCCGGGACAGGAAAAGAGACCCAGTACTTC. Encoded protein: CASSLAGTGKETQYF.